This T cell receptor beta chain is from a study of Ad26.COV2.S vaccination and SARS-CoV-2 variants. Points from the study as a whole: Non-spike TCR breadth did not differ much between vaccine and placebo recipients.

The count of this clone is one. Its target is unknown. This CDR3 region has 13 residues. Germline lookup yields CDR1 LGHDT and CDR2 YNNKEL (reference sequence). Trimming removed 1 base at V and 6 bases at J, with 9 bases between. TCRdb's table, derived via immunoSEQ multiplex PCR, lists solely in-frame clones and lacks some. The table shows roughly 500,000 clones, with roughly 89% occurring only once. Treatment described: some 20 received Ad26.COV2.S at low or high dose, single or two shots; about five received placebo; per-sample allocation not given. Sampling was performed 63 days after the first vaccine or placebo injection. An adult donor aged 18-55 years was enrolled in Boston.

Here the sequenced sample was peripheral blood, taken in a trial of Ad26.COV2.S vaccine versus placebo. The sequence was collected from a person between 18 and 65 years old who received the Ad26.COV2.S COVID-19 vaccine or a placebo. This rearrangement joins TRBV3-1 (or the pseudogene TRBV3-2) to TRBJ1-2; D is possibly TRBD1 (6 bases). CDR3 protein: CASSQGGGHGYTF. The CDR3, as DNA: TGTGCCAGCAGCCAAGGGGGGGGCCATGGCTACACCTTC.